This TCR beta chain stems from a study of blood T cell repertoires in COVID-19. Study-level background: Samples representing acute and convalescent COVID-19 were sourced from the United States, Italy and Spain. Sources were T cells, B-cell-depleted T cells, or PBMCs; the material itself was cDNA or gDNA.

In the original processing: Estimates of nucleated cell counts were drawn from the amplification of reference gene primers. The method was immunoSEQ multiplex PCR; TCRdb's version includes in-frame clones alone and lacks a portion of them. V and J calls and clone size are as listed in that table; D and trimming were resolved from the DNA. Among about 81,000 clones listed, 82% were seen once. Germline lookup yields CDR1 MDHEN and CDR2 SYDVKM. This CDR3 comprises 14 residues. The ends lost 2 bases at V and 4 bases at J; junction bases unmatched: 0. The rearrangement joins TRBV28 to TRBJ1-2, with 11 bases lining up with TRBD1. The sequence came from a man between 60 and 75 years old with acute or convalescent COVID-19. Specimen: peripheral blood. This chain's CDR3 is CASSLGQGAYGYTF. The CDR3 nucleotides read TGTGCCAGCAGTTTAGGACAGGGGGCCTATGGCTACACCTTC.